The 9 T cell receptor beta chains listed next were all sequenced from one sample in a study of human T cells and chemical hapten exposure. Each CDR3 protein gets one entry after TCRdb re-called the RACE reads with MiXCR. This sample has about 140,000 distinct CDR3 sequences, with about 12% found just once. The time point here: patch test 2, 6 weeks after DPC sensitization. The treatment here: therapeutic diphenylcyclopropenone sensitization with weekly scalp DPC. The starting material was whole blood, obtained in connection with sensitization to the hapten diphenylcyclopropenone (DPC). All receptors derive from a woman in her 50s with alopecia areata. Some clones in this sample may be carry-over from other donors' samples.

In its sample, this clonotype was seen a few times. V usage is TRBV20-1 and J usage is TRBJ2-2; TRBD2 aligns across 7 bases. This CDR3 contains 14 residues. Trimming removed 4 bases from V and 4 bases from J; junction bases left unmatched: 6. Germline CDR1 DFQATT, CDR2 SNEGSKA (reference sequence). The CDR3, as DNA: TGCAGTGCTATTACGGGAGGAAGCACCGGGGAGCTGTTTTTT. It specifies CSAITGGSTGELFF.

This chain links TRBV10-3 with TRBJ2-3; a possible D gene is TRBD2 (5 bases). This CDR3 region has 15 residues. Trimming stripped 4 bases from V and 0 bases from J, with 11 bases between. Germline assignment: CDR1 ENHRY and CDR2 SYGVKD. The CDR3 spells CAISVRETSTDTQYF. In nucleotides, the CDR3 is TGTGCCATCAGTGTGAGGGAAACGAGCACAGATACGCAGTATTTT.

This chain links TRBV4-3 with TRBJ2-1, with a possible D match to TRBD2 (6 bases). Trimming removed 0 bases at V and 14 bases at J, with 17 bases between. The germline V gene encodes CDR1 LGHNA and CDR2 YSLEER. The CDR3 is made up of 14 amino acids. The CDR3 here is CASSQDAGLGGEFF. In DNA, the CDR3 is TGCGCCAGCAGCCAAGATGCGGGACTCGGAGGGGAGTTCTTC.

This clonotype was picked up a small number of times. The chain recombines TRBV29-1 with TRBJ2-2; 13 bases line up with TRBD2. Germline trimming cut 5 bases from V and 3 bases from J; bases unmatched to any gene: 6. Germline V gives CDR1 SQVTM, CDR2 ANQGSEA. The CDR3 is 16 residues long. The CDR3 region is CSVKLAGGLHTGELFF. CDR3 nucleotide sequence: TGCAGCGTTAAACTAGCGGGAGGGCTACACACCGGGGAGCTGTTTTTT.

This clonotype has just a few counts. The chain uses TRBV6-2 or TRBV6-3 and TRBJ2-6; D gene unclear. Germline V gene data show CDR1 as MNHEY and CDR2 as SVGEGT. The CDR3 runs to 15 residues. Trimming left V 2 bases short and J 4 bases short, with 9 bases between. CDR3 protein: CASSYVVPGANVLTF. The CDR3 DNA follows: TGTGCCAGCAGTTACGTGGTTCCGGGGGCCAACGTCCTGACTTTC.

Ten or more counts support this clonotype. The CDR3 here is CASRKDRGGEQYF. The CDR3 region has the DNA TGTGCCAGCAGGAAAGACAGGGGAGGCGAGCAGTACTTC. V is TRBV6-5 and J is TRBJ2-7, with 8 bases fitting TRBD1. In germline, CDR1 is MNHEY, CDR2 SVGAGI. The CDR3 length is 13 residues. Germline trimming cut 6 bases from V and 6 bases from J; bases unmatched to any gene: 7.

This clonotype has ten or more counts. V gene TRBV20-1 combines with J gene TRBJ1-4, with 8 bases fitting TRBD1. V lost 2 bases to trimming and J lost 5 bases; unmatched junction nucleotides: 1. The length of the CDR3 is 13 residues. The V gene's germline CDR1 is DFQATT and CDR2 SNEGSKA (reference sequence). The CDR3 reads CSARTGGNEKLFF. The CDR3 DNA sequence: TGCAGTGCTAGAACAGGGGGAAATGAAAAACTGTTTTTT.

There are a few counts of this clonotype. This chain links TRBV7-2 with TRBJ1-2; D unclear. Trimming removed 4 bases from V and 5 bases from J, with 11 bases in between. This CDR3 contains 13 residues. Germline V CDR1 and CDR2: SGHTA, FQGNSA. CDR3 in DNA: TGTGCCAGCAGCTCCCTTTTAAGTTATGGCTACACCTTC. Translating it yields CASSSLLSYGYTF.

This sequence joins TRBV28 and TRBJ2-7, with unresolved D. The ends were cut back, 3 bases at V and 2 bases at J, with 8 bases in the middle. The CDR3 extends over 13 amino acids. The germline V gene encodes CDR1 MDHEN and CDR2 SYDVKM. Written as DNA, the CDR3 is TGTGCCAGCAGTTTGGCCACACCCTACGAGCAGTACTTC. Translating it yields CASSLATPYEQYF. The variable domain in full, completed from reference TRBV28 and TRBJ2-7, reads DVKVTQSSRYLVKRTGEKVFLECVQDMDHENMFWYRQDPGLGLRLIYFSYDVKMKEKGDIPEGYSVSREKKERFSLILESASTNQTSMYLCASSLATPYEQYFGPGTRLTVT.